This record looks at one T cell receptor (beta chain) sequence and its context. These data come from a study of regulatory T cells in long-lasting Graves disease. Arm-PCR of CDR3 regions with iRepertoire HTBI primers generated TCR beta libraries. Via MiXCR, TCRdb re-called the multiplex PCR reads, giving one row per CDR3 protein. The repertoire holds 400,000 to 650,000 distinct CDR3 sequences, more than 15% seen once, with around a quarter in the top ten. The time point: newly diagnosed GD, antithyroid drugs for less than 3 months. PBMC RNA served as the TCR library source. The CDR3 loop spans 15 amino acids. CDR1 SEHNR and CDR2 FQNEAQ come from the germline V gene (reference sequence). V lost 5 bases to trimming and J lost 3 bases, with 14 bases between them. This same sample was also part of a study on T cells in Graves' hyperthyroidism and ophthalmopathy. From that second work: Stable Graves' hyperthyroidism meant no ophthalmopathy progression within 18 months.

This chain connects TRBV7-9 to TRBJ1-5; D possibly corresponds to TRBD1 (5 bases). This TCR was recovered from a middle-aged woman with Graves disease. The specimen was peripheral blood mononuclear cells (PBMCs), collected at new diagnosis, from a patient treated with antithyroid drugs. The CDR3 DNA sequence: TGTGCCAGCAGCCCTAGGGGAGAACTCAATCAGCCCCAGCATTTT. Its translation is CASSPRGELNQPQHF.